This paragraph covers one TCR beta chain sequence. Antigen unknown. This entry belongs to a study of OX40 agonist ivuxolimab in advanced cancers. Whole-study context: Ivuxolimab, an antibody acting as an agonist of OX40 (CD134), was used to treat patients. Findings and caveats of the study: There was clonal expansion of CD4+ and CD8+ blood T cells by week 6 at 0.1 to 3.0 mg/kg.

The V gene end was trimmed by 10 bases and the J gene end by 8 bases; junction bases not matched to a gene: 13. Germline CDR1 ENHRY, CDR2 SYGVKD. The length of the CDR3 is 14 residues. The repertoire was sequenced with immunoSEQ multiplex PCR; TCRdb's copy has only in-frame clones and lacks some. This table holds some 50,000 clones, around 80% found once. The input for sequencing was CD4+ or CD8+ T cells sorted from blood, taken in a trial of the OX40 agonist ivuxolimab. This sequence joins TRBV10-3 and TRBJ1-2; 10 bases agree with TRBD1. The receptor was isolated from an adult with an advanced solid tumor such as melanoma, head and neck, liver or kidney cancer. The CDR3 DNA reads TGTGCCACCAGCCGGGACAGGGGTTCGTTGGGCTACACCTTC. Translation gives CATSRDRGSLGYTF.